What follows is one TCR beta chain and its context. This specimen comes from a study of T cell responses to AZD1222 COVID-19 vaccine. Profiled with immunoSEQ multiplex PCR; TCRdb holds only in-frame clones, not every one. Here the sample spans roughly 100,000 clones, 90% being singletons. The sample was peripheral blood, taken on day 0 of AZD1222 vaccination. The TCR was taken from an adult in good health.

The CDR3 spells CASSPQGARPDTQYF. The CDR3 coding sequence is TGTGCCAGCAGCCCGCAGGGGGCGCGTCCAGATACGCAGTATTTT. This chain joins TRBV7-2 and TRBJ2-3; TRBD1 matches 8 bases. Germline loops: CDR1 SGHTA, CDR2 FQGNSA. The CDR3 has 15 residues. V lost 5 bases, J lost 4 bases, and 8 bases stayed unmatched.